This TCR beta chain was identified in a study of blood T cell repertoires in COVID-19. At the level of the study: Collection of acute and convalescent COVID-19 samples took place in the United States, Italy and Spain. T cells, B-cell-depleted T cells, or PBMCs supplied cDNA or gDNA.

Per the study methods: Reference gene primer amplification yielded estimated nucleated cell counts. Using immunoSEQ multiplex PCR, the repertoire was profiled, and TCRdb retains in-frame clones only, with some absent. The V and J calls and clone size come from that table; D and trimming were worked out from the DNA. Of about 200,000 clones detected, 70% to 90% appear once; the ten largest clones hold roughly 3.5%. Germline CDR1 is ENHRY and CDR2 is SYGVKD. Trimming took 3 bases from V and 1 from J; bases not matched to a gene: 2. This CDR3 is 15 amino acids long. The sample consisted of peripheral blood. The sequence came from a man aged 55 to 69 with acute or convalescent COVID-19. The rearrangement links TRBV10-3 to TRBJ1-2, with TRBD1 identical over 10 bases. The CDR3 region has the DNA TGTGCCATCAGTGACGGACAGGGGGTTAACTATGGCTACACCTTC. It specifies CAISDGQGVNYGYTF.